The text below deals with one T cell receptor (beta chain). The antigen is unknown. The data originate from a study of cytotoxic CD8 clonotypes in ibrutinib-treated CLL. Broader study findings: Timing of sampling differed between sustained-remission and progressing patients.

Repertoires were generated with immunoSEQ multiplex PCR, while TCRdb's copy carries only in-frame clones and drops some. The table records roughly 200,000 clones, 75% to 85% of them present only once. Germline V lookup: CDR1 SGHNT, CDR2 YENEEA. Trimming took off 3 bases at V and 3 bases at J, with 6 bases between the two ends. The CDR3 has 13 residues. The TCR comes from a human donor with chronic lymphocytic leukemia. This chain connects TRBV11-3 to TRBJ1-3; no clear D gene. Specimen: PBMCs, collected after 12 months of ibrutinib treatment. The CDR3 protein is CASSLTYGNTIYF. In DNA, the CDR3 is TGTGCCAGCAGCTTGACTTATGGAAACACCATATATTTT.